The 31 T cell receptor beta chains below all came from one sample that was sequenced in a study of Ad26.COV2.S vaccination and SARS-CoV-2 variants. Produced via immunoSEQ multiplex PCR; TCRdb's table is partial and in-frame only. The data show hundreds of thousands of clones, 89% seen once. The treatment is: roughly 19 received Ad26.COV2.S at low or high dose, single or two shots; five or six received placebo; per-sample allocation not given. The study sampled participants on day 63 after the first vaccine or placebo injection. The source was peripheral blood, collected in a trial of Ad26.COV2.S vaccine versus placebo. These receptors all stem from a person aged 18-65 years who received the Ad26.COV2.S COVID-19 vaccine or a placebo.

This clone was picked up a small number of times. The chain has TRBV13 and TRBJ2-7; D may match TRBD1 or TRBD2 (5 bases each). The germline V gene encodes CDR1 PRHDT and CDR2 FYEKMQ (reference sequence). This CDR3 has 12 amino acids. Trimming cost V 7 bases and J 3 bases, with 10 bases left between them. The CDR3, as DNA: TGTGCCAGCAATCAGGGAGACTACGAGCAGTACTTC. Amino acids: CASNQGDYEQYF.

This sequence joins TRBV4-2 and TRBJ2-7; D is unresolved. Germline V gene sequence: CDR1 LGHNA, CDR2 YNFKEQ. With 0 bases removed from V and 0 bases from J, the gap between germline ends came to 9 bases. The CDR3 loop spans 15 amino acids. The CDR3 spells CASSQDSATSYEQYF. The CDR3 region has the DNA TGTGCCAGCAGCCAAGACTCGGCCACCTCCTACGAGCAGTACTTC.

The gene calls are TRBV24-1 and TRBJ2-7; D may be TRBD1 or TRBD2 (6 bases each). CDR1 KGHDR and CDR2 SFDVKD come from the germline V gene. This CDR3 spans 15 amino acids. As DNA, the CDR3 is TGTGCTCCTCCGGGGCTAGGGGGGAGCTCCTACGAGCAGTACTTC. This codes for CAPPGLGGSSYEQYF.

This rearrangement joins TRBV10-3 to TRBJ2-7, with 14 positions matching TRBD2. V dropped 4 bases and J dropped 7; count of bases not matched to a gene: 6. In germline, CDR1 is ENHRY, CDR2 SYGVKD. CDR3 length: 15 residues. The CDR3 reads CAISGAGTSGSEQYF. The CDR3 region has the DNA TGTGCCATCAGTGGGGCAGGGACTAGCGGGAGTGAGCAGTACTTC.

The rearrangement joins TRBV5-5 to TRBJ1-5, with D possibly TRBD1 on 6 matching bases. Looked up from germline, CDR1 is SGHKS and CDR2 is YYEKEE (reference sequence). Trimming cost V 0 bases and J 7 bases, with 14 bases left between them. This CDR3 has 15 amino acids. CDR3 loop: CASSLAGGARQPQHF. DNA for the CDR3: TGTGCCAGCAGCTTGGCCGGGGGGGCGCGACAGCCCCAGCATTTT. The complete variable domain, with remaining parts taken from reference TRBV5-5 and TRBJ1-5, reads DAGVTQSPTHLIKTRGQQVTLRCSPISGHKSVSWYQQVLGQGPQFIFQYYEKEERGRGNFPDRFSARQFPNYSSELNVNALLLGDSALYLCASSLAGGARQPQHFGDGTRLSIL.

On this clone: One junction end disagrees with the germline gene, perhaps due to a read error. The chain joins TRBV7-7 to TRBJ2-1; D possibly corresponds to TRBD2 (6 bases). Looked up from germline, CDR1 is SSHAT and CDR2 is FNYEAQ (reference sequence). This CDR3 has 16 amino acids. The CDR3 coding sequence is TGTGCTAGCAGCTTGGACGGCGGGAAAGCCTACAATGAGCAGTTCTTC. This sequence encodes CASSLDGGKAYNEQFF. Using reference TRBV7-7 and TRBJ2-1 for the parts outside the CDR3, the full variable domain is GAGVSQSPRYKVTKRGQDVTLRCDPISSHATLYWYQQALGQGPEFLTYFNYEAQPDKSGLPSDRFSAERPEGSISTLTIQRTEQRDSAMYRCASSLDGGKAYNEQFFGPGTRLTVL.

In DNA, the CDR3 is TGCGCCAGCAGCCAAGGTCGGGGTTTTAATTCACCCCTCCACTTT. Its translation is CASSQGRGFNSPLHF. The genes are TRBV4-3 and TRBJ1-6; D is ambiguous. This CDR3 has 15 amino acids. The germline V gene has CDR1 LGHNA and CDR2 YSLEER. Trimming cost V 1 base and J 6 bases, with 10 bases left between them.

This chain uses TRBV5-1 with TRBJ2-6, with TRBD1 as a possible D gene (5 bases). The CDR3 contains 16 residues. Germline V gene lookup returns CDR1 SGHRS and CDR2 YFSETQ. V was pared by 2 bases and J by 4 bases, with 13 bases between. The CDR3 spells CASSFPGFTGANVLTF. Here the CDR3 DNA reads TGCGCCAGCAGCTTTCCAGGGTTCACGGGGGCCAACGTCCTGACTTTC.

The rearrangement joins TRBV7-4 to TRBJ1-1; D ambiguous. The CDR3 length is 14 residues. Germline V gene data show CDR1 as SGHVT and CDR2 as SQSDAQ. Between the trimmed V and J ends, which lost 2 bases and 3 bases, there was a span of 10 bases. The CDR3 coding sequence is TGTGCCAGCAGCTTAAATCATCAAGACACTGAAGCTTTCTTT. It translates to CASSLNHQDTEAFF.

V usage is TRBV19 and J usage is TRBJ1-4; D may be TRBD1 (5 bases). This CDR3 has 13 amino acids. Trimming pared 10 bases from V and 6 bases from J, leaving 15 bases between. The germline gives CDR1 LNHDA, CDR2 SQIVND (reference sequence). Here the CDR3 DNA reads TGTGCCACAAGTCAGGGTTTGGATGAAAAACTGTTTTTT. This codes for CATSQGLDEKLFF. Filled out from reference TRBV19 and TRBJ1-4, the complete variable domain reads DGGITQSPKYLFRKEGQNVTLSCEQNLNHDAMYWYRQDPGQGLRLIYYSQIVNDFQKGDIAEGYSVSREKKESFPLTVTSAQKNPTAFYLCATSQGLDEKLFFGSGTQLSVL.

V usage is TRBV11-3 and J usage is TRBJ2-6; the match to TRBD1 covers 9 bases. Germline V gives CDR1 SGHNT, CDR2 YENEEA. This CDR3 comprises 17 residues. Trimming removed 5 bases from V and 4 bases from J; junction bases left unmatched: 9. CDR3 sequence (DNA): TGTGCCAGCAGCGCCGGGACAGGGACGACGGGGGCCAACGTCCTGACTTTC. Amino acids: CASSAGTGTTGANVLTF.

The genes are TRBV15 and TRBJ2-7, with D perhaps matching TRBD1 or TRBD2 (7 bases each). V was trimmed by 1 base and J by 2 bases, leaving 18 bases between them. This CDR3 contains 17 residues. CDR1 is LNHNV and CDR2 is YYDKDF in the germline V gene (reference sequence). The CDR3 protein is CATSRAQGPGGAYEQYF. Written as DNA, the CDR3 is TGTGCCACCAGCAGAGCCCAGGGGCCAGGGGGGGCCTACGAGCAGTACTTC.

V is TRBV12-3 or TRBV12-4 and J is TRBJ1-6, with D possibly TRBD1 on 5 matching bases. This CDR3 has 13 amino acids. Trimming removed 2 bases from V and 8 bases from J, with 7 bases in between. This chain's CDR3 is CASSLSGDSPLHF. The CDR3 DNA reads as TGTGCCAGCAGTTTATCGGGGGATTCACCCCTCCACTTT.

This clone was picked up a small number of times. The rearrangement uses TRBV2 and TRBJ2-7; 8 bases fit TRBD2. CDR1 is SNHLY, CDR2 FYNNEI, per germline. This CDR3 contains 13 residues. Losses at the gene ends were 7 bases for V and 2 bases for J; bases not matched to a gene: 4. CDR3 DNA sequence: TGTGCCAGCACCGGGCGGGGGGCCTACGAGCAGTACTTC. This translates into CASTGRGAYEQYF.

The V call is TRBV15, the J call TRBJ2-1; 11 positions match TRBD2. Germline loops: CDR1 LNHNV, CDR2 YYDKDF (reference sequence). With 5 bases clipped from V and 10 bases from J, the junction kept 7 bases outside the gene matches. The CDR3 runs to 14 residues. The CDR3 loop reads CATSSLAGGNEQFF. CDR3 DNA: TGTGCCACCAGCTCTCTAGCGGGGGGTAACGAGCAGTTCTTC.

The chain has TRBV30 and TRBJ1-3, with unresolved D. Per germline, CDR1 GTSNPN and CDR2 SVGIG (reference sequence). CDR3 size: 12 residues. V lost 1 base, J lost 6 bases, and 7 bases lay in between. The CDR3 coding sequence is TGTGCCTGGAGTGGGAGATTAAACACCATATATTTT. Encoded protein: CAWSGRLNTIYF.

The rearrangement joins TRBV11-2 to TRBJ2-3; TRBD2 might be the D (6 bases). Germline V gene data show CDR1 as SGHAT and CDR2 as FQNNGV. This CDR3 comprises 16 residues. V lost 0 bases, J lost 0 bases, and 10 bases lay in between. The CDR3 DNA reads TGTGCCAGCAGCTTAGATTATGCGGGAAGCACAGATACGCAGTATTTT. Its protein product is CASSLDYAGSTDTQYF.

The count of this clone is one. The same CDR3 is also encoded by other DNA sequences in this sample. The chain joins TRBV2 to TRBJ2-7; tentative D call: TRBD2 (5 bases). With 3 bases removed from V and 0 bases from J, the gap between germline ends came to 9 bases. This CDR3 has 14 amino acids. The germline gives CDR1 SNHLY, CDR2 FYNNEI. The CDR3 nucleotides are TGTGCCAGCAGTGATCCGGGATCCTCCTACGAGCAGTACTTC. Its translation is CASSDPGSSYEQYF.

This clone was detected a few times. The rearrangement links TRBV6-6 to TRBJ2-7, with D maybe TRBD2 (6 bases). Between the trimmed V and J ends, which lost 2 bases and 0 bases, there was a span of 8 bases. This CDR3 region has 14 residues. Germline assignment: CDR1 MNHNY and CDR2 SVGAGI (reference sequence). The CDR3 DNA sequence: TGTGCCAGCAGTTACGGGCGGGGCTCCTACGAGCAGTACTTC. Translated: CASSYGRGSYEQYF.

The CDR3: CASARLAGYEQYF. In DNA form, the CDR3 reads TGCGCCAGCGCCAGACTAGCGGGCTACGAGCAGTACTTC. The V call is TRBV10-2, the J call TRBJ2-7; TRBD2 agrees at 10 bases. Germline-derived CDR1 and CDR2 are WSHSY and SAAADI. Trimming took 8 bases from V and 3 from J; bases not matched to a gene: 4. The CDR3 extends over 13 amino acids.

In its sample, this clone was seen a few times. This chain links TRBV5-4 with TRBJ1-2; 7 nucleotides match TRBD1. V lost 5 bases, J lost 4 bases, and 11 bases stayed unmatched. The CDR3 extends over 15 amino acids. Germline CDR1 reads SGHNT; CDR2 reads YYREEE (reference sequence). The CDR3 coding sequence is TGTGCCAGCAGGCGGACAGGTATCGGTATCTATGGCTACACCTTC. Translated: CASRRTGIGIYGYTF.

A word on this clone: One end of the junction fails to match germline, which may point to a read error. V gene TRBV3-1 (or the pseudogene TRBV3-2) combines with J gene TRBJ2-3; tentative D call: TRBD2 (6 bases). Germline CDR1 reads LGHDT; CDR2 reads YNNKEL (reference sequence). The CDR3 sequence is 16 residues long. The CDR3, as DNA: TGTGCCAGCAGCCAAACCCGGGACTTGGGCACAGATACGCAGTGTTTT. It is translated as CASSQTRDLGTDTQCF.

V gene TRBV3-1 (or the pseudogene TRBV3-2) combines with J gene TRBJ1-2, with D possibly being TRBD1 (6 bases). Trimming stripped 2 bases from V and 1 base from J, with 17 bases between. The CDR3 sequence is 17 residues long. Germline CDR1 and CDR2: LGHDT and YNNKEL (reference sequence). CDR3 DNA sequence: TGTGCCAGCAGCCAAAACAGGGCAGTCGGGTTTAACTATGGCTACACCTTC. This translates into CASSQNRAVGFNYGYTF.

The chain employs TRBV10-3 and TRBJ2-3; 15 nucleotides line up with TRBD2. The CDR3 consists of 19 residues. The germline CDR1 and CDR2 sequences are ENHRY and SYGVKD. The junction had 12 bases not matched to a gene; V was cut back by 4 bases and J by 4 bases. For the CDR3, the DNA is TGTGCCATCAGTGGAGGGACTAGCGGGAGGAAGAGCCACCCAGATACGCAGTATTTT. Its protein is CAISGGTSGRKSHPDTQYF.

This chain joins TRBV2 and TRBJ1-1; D uncertain. The germline gives CDR1 SNHLY, CDR2 FYNNEI. With 3 bases removed from V and 0 bases from J, the gap between germline ends came to 5 bases. CDR3 size: 13 residues. The CDR3 nucleotides are TGTGCCAGCAGTGATCTGCTGAACACTGAAGCTTTCTTT. Translated: CASSDLLNTEAFF. Using reference TRBV2 and TRBJ1-1 for the parts outside the CDR3, the full variable domain is EPEVTQTPSHQVTQMGQEVILRCVPISNHLYFYWYRQILGQKVEFLVSFYNNEISEKSEIFDDQFSVERPDGSNFTLKIRSTKLEDSAMYFCASSDLLNTEAFFGQGTRLTVV.

The chain recombines TRBV3-1 (or the pseudogene TRBV3-2) with TRBJ1-1; the D is unclear. The germline V gene has CDR1 LGHDT and CDR2 YNNKEL (reference sequence). The CDR3 loop spans 12 amino acids. V was trimmed by 5 bases and J by 0 bases, leaving 4 bases between them. The chain's CDR3 is CASSTLNTEAFF. CDR3 coding DNA: TGTGCCAGCAGCACCCTGAACACTGAAGCTTTCTTT.

V and J are TRBV4-2 and TRBJ1-5; D is undetermined. Germline CDR1 LGHNA, CDR2 YNFKEQ. The V gene lost 1 base and the J gene lost 11 bases, with 9 bases spanning the gap. This CDR3 spans 12 amino acids. CDR3 in DNA: TGTGCCAGCAGCCAAGCCCGCGAGGCCCAGCATTTT. Encoded protein: CASSQAREAQHF.

This rearrangement joins TRBV27 to TRBJ1-1; D gene unclear. CDR3 length: 13 residues. CDR1 is MNHEY, CDR2 SMNVEV, per germline (reference sequence). Trimming shortened V by 0 bases and J by 1 base, and 3 bases separated the two germline ends. For the CDR3, the DNA is TGTGCCAGCAGTTTATCTTGGAACACTGAAGCTTTCTTT. This sequence encodes CASSLSWNTEAFF.

This clone was observed once. The chain employs TRBV10-3 and TRBJ2-3, with TRBD1 matching over 9 bases. The CDR3 length is 17 residues. V lost 0 bases and J lost 2; bases outside the gene matches: 6. CDR1 ENHRY and CDR2 SYGVKD come from the germline V gene. The CDR3 DNA reads as TGTGCCATCAGTGAGTCGGAGACAGGGGGAATCACAGATACGCAGTATTTT. This codes for CAISESETGGITDTQYF.

The gene calls are TRBV10-3 and TRBJ2-3; D not resolved. The germline V gene encodes CDR1 ENHRY and CDR2 SYGVKD. V lost 5 bases and J 2 bases, leaving 5 bases between the germline ends. CDR3 size: 12 residues. CDR3 in DNA: TGTGCCATCAGTTTTAACACAGATACGCAGTATTTT. This codes for CAISFNTDTQYF.

The V call is TRBV9, the J call TRBJ1-1, with TRBD1 matching over 7 bases. J gave up 4 bases and V 2 bases, and 2 bases lay outside the gene matches. CDR1 SGDLS and CDR2 YYNGEE come from the germline V gene. The CDR3 sequence is 13 residues long. CDR3 coding DNA: TGTGCCAGCAGCGTTACAGGGGCCACTGAAGCTTTCTTT. It specifies CASSVTGATEAFF.